There are a few counts of the clone carrying this T cell receptor beta chain. Its antigen is still unknown. The sample comes from a study of T cell repertoires in cytomegalovirus infection. Study details: In public TCR beta signatures, there were indications of both CMV infection and matching HLA type. Broader study findings: Dominating the ex vivo response were TCR beta clonotypes that were CMV-specific and HLA-C-restricted. Using cumulative public TCR beta family frequency, the authors identified those who carried CMV together with the relevant HLA.

CDR1 LNHNV and CDR2 YYDKDF come from the germline V gene (reference sequence). With 2 bases clipped from V and 9 bases from J, the junction kept 7 bases outside the gene matches. The CDR3 sequence is 16 residues long. TCRdb independently ran MiXCR on the reads; one entry per CDR3 protein. Found here are about 740,000 distinct CDR3 sequences, roughly a third of them singletons; the top ten hold about 2.8%. This chain connects TRBV15 to TRBJ2-1, with 13 bases identical to TRBD2. Material for sequencing was PBMCs. The receptor's source is a human donor in good health (CMV status not recorded). Some clones in this sample may be carry-over from other donors' samples. The DNA for the CDR3 is TGTGCCACCAGCAGACGCACTAGCGGGGGGGCCGGTGAGCAGTTCTTC. The encoded protein is CATSRRTSGGAGEQFF.